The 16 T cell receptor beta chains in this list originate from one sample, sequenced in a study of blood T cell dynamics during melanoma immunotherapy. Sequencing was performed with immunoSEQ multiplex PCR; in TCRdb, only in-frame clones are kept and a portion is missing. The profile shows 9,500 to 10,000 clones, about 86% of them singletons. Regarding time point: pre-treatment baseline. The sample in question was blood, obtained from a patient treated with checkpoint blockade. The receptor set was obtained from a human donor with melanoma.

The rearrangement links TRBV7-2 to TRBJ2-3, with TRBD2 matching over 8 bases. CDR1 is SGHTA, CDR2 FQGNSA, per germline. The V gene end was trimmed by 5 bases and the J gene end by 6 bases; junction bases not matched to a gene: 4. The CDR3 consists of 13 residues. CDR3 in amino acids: CASSDGLADTQYF. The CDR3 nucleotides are TGTGCCAGCAGCGACGGACTAGCTGATACGCAGTATTTT.

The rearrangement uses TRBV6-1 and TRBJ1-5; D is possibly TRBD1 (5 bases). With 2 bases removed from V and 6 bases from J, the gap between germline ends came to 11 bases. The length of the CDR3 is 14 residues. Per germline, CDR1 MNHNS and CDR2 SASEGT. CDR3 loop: CASSELRGVQPQHF. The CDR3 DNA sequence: TGTGCCAGCAGTGAACTTAGGGGAGTTCAGCCCCAGCATTTT.

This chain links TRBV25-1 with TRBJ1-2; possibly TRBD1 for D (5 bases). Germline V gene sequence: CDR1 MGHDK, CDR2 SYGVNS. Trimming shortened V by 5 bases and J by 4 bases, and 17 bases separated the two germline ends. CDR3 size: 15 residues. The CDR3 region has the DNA TGTGCCAGCAGTCCCCGGGACGGATTACTCTATGGCTACACCTTC. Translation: CASSPRDGLLYGYTF.

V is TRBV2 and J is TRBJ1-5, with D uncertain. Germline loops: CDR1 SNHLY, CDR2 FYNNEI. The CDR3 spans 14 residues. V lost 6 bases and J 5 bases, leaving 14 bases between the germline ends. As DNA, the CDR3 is TGTGCCAGCAGCGCCAATCAAGCAGATCAGCCCCAGCATTTT. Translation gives CASSANQADQPQHF.

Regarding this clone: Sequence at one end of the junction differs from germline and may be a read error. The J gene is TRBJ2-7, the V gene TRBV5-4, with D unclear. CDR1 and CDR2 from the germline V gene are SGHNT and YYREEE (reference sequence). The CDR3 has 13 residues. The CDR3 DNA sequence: TGTGCCAGCAGCTTGCGCTCGAACAGCAAGGAAAACTTC. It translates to CASSLRSNSKENF. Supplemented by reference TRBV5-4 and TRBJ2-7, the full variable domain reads ETGVTQSPTHLIKTRGQQVTLRCSSQSGHNTVSWYQQALGQGPQFIFQYYREEENGRGNFPPRFSGLQFPNYSSELNVNALELDDSALYLCASSLRSNSKENFGPGTRLTVT.

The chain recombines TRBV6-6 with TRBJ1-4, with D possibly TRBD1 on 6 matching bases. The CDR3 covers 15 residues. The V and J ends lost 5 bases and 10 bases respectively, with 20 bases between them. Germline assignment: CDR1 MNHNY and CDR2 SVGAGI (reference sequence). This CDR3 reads CASSLKRGGGSKLFF. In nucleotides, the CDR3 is TGTGCCAGCAGTCTAAAACGGGGAGGGGGATCAAAACTGTTTTTT.

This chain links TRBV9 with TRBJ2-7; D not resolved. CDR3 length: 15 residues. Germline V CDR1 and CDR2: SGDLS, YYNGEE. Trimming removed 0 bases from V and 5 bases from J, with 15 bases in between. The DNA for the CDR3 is TGTGCCAGCAGCGTAGGTTCTTTCGGGCCTCACGAGCAGTACTTC. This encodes CASSVGSFGPHEQYF. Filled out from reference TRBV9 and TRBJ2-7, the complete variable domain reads DSGVTQTPKHLITATGQRVTLRCSPRSGDLSVYWYQQSLDQGLQFLIQYYNGEERAKGNILERFSAQQFPDLHSELNLSSLELGDSALYFCASSVGSFGPHEQYFGPGTRLTVT.

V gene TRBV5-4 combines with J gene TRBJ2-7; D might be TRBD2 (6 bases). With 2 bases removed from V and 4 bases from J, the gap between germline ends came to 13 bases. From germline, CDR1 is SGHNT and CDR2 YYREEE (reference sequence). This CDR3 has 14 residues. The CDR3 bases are TGTGCCAGCAGCTTTGACCGGGAGTTTTACGAGCAGTACTTC. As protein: CASSFDREFYEQYF.

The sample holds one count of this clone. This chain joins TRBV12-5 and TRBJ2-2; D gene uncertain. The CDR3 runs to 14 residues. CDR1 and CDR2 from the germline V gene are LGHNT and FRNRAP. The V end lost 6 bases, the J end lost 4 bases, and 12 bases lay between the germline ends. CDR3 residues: CASGLLTSTGELFF. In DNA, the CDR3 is TGTGCTAGTGGCCTGCTGACATCCACCGGGGAGCTGTTTTTT.

The CDR3 region is CSVEASGSGELFF. The CDR3 nucleotides are TGCAGCGTTGAAGCATCAGGGAGCGGGGAGCTGTTTTTT. The chain is built from TRBV29-1 and TRBJ2-2; TRBD1 or TRBD2 may be the D gene (5 bases each). The CDR3 has 13 amino acids. Germline V CDR1 and CDR2: SQVTM, ANQGSEA. Trimming removed 1 base from V and 7 bases from J, with 10 bases in between.

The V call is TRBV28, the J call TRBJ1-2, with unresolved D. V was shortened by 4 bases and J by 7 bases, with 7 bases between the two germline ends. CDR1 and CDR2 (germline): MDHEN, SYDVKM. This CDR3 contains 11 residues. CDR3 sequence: CASSSMRGYTF. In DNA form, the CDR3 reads TGTGCCAGCAGTTCCATGCGTGGCTACACCTTC.

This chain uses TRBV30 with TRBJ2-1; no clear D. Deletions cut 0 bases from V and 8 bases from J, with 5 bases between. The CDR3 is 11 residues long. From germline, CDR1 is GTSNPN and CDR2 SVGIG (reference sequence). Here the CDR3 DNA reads TGTGCCTGGAGTGTTGAGGATGAGCAGTTCTTC. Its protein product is CAWSVEDEQFF.

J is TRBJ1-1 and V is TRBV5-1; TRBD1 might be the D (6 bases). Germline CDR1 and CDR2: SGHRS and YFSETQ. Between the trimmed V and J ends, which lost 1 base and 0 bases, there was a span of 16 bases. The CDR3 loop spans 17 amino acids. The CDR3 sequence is CASSLRGAPGLNTEAFF. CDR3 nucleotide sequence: TGCGCCAGCAGCTTGAGGGGGGCGCCAGGGCTGAACACTGAAGCTTTCTTT. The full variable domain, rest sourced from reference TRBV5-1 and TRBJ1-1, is KAGVTQTPRYLIKTRGQQVTLSCSPISGHRSVSWYQQTPGQGLQFLFEYFSETQRNKGNFPGRFSGRQFSNSRSEMNVSTLELGDSALYLCASSLRGAPGLNTEAFFGQGTRLTVV.

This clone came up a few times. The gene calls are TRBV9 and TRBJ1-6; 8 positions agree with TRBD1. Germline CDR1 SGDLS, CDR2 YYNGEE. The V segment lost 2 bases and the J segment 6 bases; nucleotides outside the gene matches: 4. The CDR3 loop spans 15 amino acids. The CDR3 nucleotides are TGTGCCAGCAGCGTTTCAGGGGGCTCTAATTCACCCCTCCACTTT. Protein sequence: CASSVSGGSNSPLHF. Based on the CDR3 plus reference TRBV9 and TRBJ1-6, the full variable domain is DSGVTQTPKHLITATGQRVTLRCSPRSGDLSVYWYQQSLDQGLQFLIQYYNGEERAKGNILERFSAQQFPDLHSELNLSSLELGDSALYFCASSVSGGSNSPLHFGNGTRLTVT.

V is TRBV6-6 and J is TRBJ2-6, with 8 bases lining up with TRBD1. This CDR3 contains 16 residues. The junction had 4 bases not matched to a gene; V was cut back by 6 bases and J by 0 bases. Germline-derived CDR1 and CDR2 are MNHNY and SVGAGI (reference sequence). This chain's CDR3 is CASRPTGASGANVLTF. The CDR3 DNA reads TGTGCCAGCAGACCGACAGGGGCCTCTGGGGCCAACGTCCTGACTTTC.

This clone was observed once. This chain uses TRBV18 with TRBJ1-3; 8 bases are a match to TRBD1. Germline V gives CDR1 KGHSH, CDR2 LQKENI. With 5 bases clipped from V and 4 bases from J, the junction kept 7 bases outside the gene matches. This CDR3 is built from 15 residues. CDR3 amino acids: CASSSTGARGNTIYF. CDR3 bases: TGTGCCAGCTCATCGACAGGGGCGAGAGGAAACACCATATATTTT.